One sample yielded the 19 T cell receptor beta chains listed below, sequenced in a study of Ad26.COV2.S vaccination and SARS-CoV-2 variants. Profiling relied on immunoSEQ multiplex PCR, and the TCRdb table lists in-frame clones only, not all of them. This table holds 400,000 to 500,000 clones, 89% found once. Treatment indicated: roughly 19 received Ad26.COV2.S at low or high dose, single or two shots; several received placebo; per-sample allocation not given. Specimen acquisition occurred on day 63 following the initial vaccine or placebo injection. The material sequenced was peripheral blood, taken in a trial of Ad26.COV2.S vaccine versus placebo. The receptors were sampled from a person between 18 and 65 years old who received the Ad26.COV2.S COVID-19 vaccine or a placebo.

In this sample, this clone turned up once. The chain carries TRBV9 and TRBJ2-1; D uncertain. This CDR3 is 14 amino acids long. V dropped 2 bases and J dropped 8 bases, with 14 bases sitting between them. Germline V CDR1 and CDR2: SGDLS, YYNGEE. The CDR3 DNA is TGTGCCAGCAGCGTCCAGACTCCGGGCCATGAGCAGTTCTTC. Translating gives CASSVQTPGHEQFF.

The chain joins TRBV3-1 (or the pseudogene TRBV3-2) to TRBJ2-5; the D gene could be TRBD1 or TRBD2 (5 bases each). The germline V and J ends were trimmed by 2 bases and 5 bases, with 15 bases remaining between them. Germline V gene sequence: CDR1 LGHDT, CDR2 YNNKEL (reference sequence). The CDR3 runs to 15 residues. In DNA form, the CDR3 reads TGTGCCAGCAGCCAATCCGGGGCGAACCGGGAGACCCAGTACTTC. It yields the protein CASSQSGANRETQYF.

J is TRBJ2-3 and V is TRBV13, with D possibly matching TRBD2 (5 bases). Trimming pared 5 bases from V and 6 bases from J, leaving 12 bases between. CDR1 PRHDT and CDR2 FYEKMQ come from the germline V gene (reference sequence). The CDR3 runs 13 residues. Here the CDR3 DNA reads TGTGCCAGCAGCCCGGAGGAGTTGGATACGCAGTATTTT. It encodes CASSPEELDTQYF.

The chain employs TRBV4-2 and TRBJ1-2; D is unclear. Trimming took 2 bases from V and 3 from J, leaving 25 bases between them. The CDR3 is 19 residues long. Germline CDR1 is LGHNA and CDR2 is YNFKEQ. DNA of the CDR3: TGTGCCAGCAGCCAACCCCCCCGATGGACCAGAGGTACTTACTATGGCTACACCTTC. Its protein product is CASSQPPRWTRGTYYGYTF.

This clone appeared a single time. The rearrangement joins TRBV24-1 to TRBJ2-1; 8 positions agree with TRBD2. V dropped 4 bases and J dropped 3; count of bases not matched to a gene: 4. Per the germline V gene, CDR1 is KGHDR and CDR2 is SFDVKD. The CDR3 length is 15 residues. The CDR3 spells CATSEPGTSYNEQFF. CDR3 coding DNA: TGTGCCACCAGTGAACCCGGGACTAGCTACAATGAGCAGTTCTTC.

V and J are TRBV19 and TRBJ1-5; D is uncertain. Trimming shortened V by 2 bases and J by 7 bases, and 3 bases separated the two germline ends. Germline lookup yields CDR1 LNHDA and CDR2 SQIVND (reference sequence). The CDR3 loop spans 11 amino acids. CDR3 amino acids: CASSIRQPQHF. The CDR3 nucleotides read TGTGCCAGTAGTATACGGCAGCCCCAGCATTTT. The variable domain in full, completed from reference TRBV19 and TRBJ1-5, reads DGGITQSPKYLFRKEGQNVTLSCEQNLNHDAMYWYRQDPGQGLRLIYYSQIVNDFQKGDIAEGYSVSREKKESFPLTVTSAQKNPTAFYLCASSIRQPQHFGDGTRLSIL.

The chain employs TRBV6-6 and TRBJ1-2, with 7 bases aligning to TRBD1. The CDR3 runs 15 residues. Germline CDR1 reads MNHNY; CDR2 reads SVGAGI (reference sequence). The V segment lost 0 bases and the J segment 6 bases; nucleotides outside the gene matches: 7. This CDR3 reads CASSYSIGGGDGYTF. The DNA of the CDR3 is TGTGCCAGCAGTTACTCGATAGGGGGCGGGGATGGCTACACCTTC.

The V gene is TRBV9, the J gene TRBJ1-1; D is unresolved. Trimming cost V 7 bases and J 6 bases, with 7 bases left between them. Germline values: CDR1 SGDLS, CDR2 YYNGEE. There are 10 residues in the CDR3. CDR3 nucleotides: TGTGCCAGCTGGCCCCCTGAAGCTTTCTTT. Protein: CASWPPEAFF.

The rearrangement uses TRBV28 and TRBJ2-6; D is perhaps TRBD1 or TRBD2 (5 bases each). V shed 3 bases and J shed 1 base, with 13 bases lying between them. CDR3 length: 17 amino acids. Germline loops: CDR1 MDHEN, CDR2 SYDVKM. The CDR3 DNA follows: TGTGCCAGCAGTTTCGAGGGACGAGAATCTGGGGCCAACGTCCTGACTTTC. This translates into CASSFEGRESGANVLTF.

The chain is built from TRBV24-1 and TRBJ2-5; 7 nucleotides align to TRBD2. The CDR3 loop spans 17 amino acids. The germline gives CDR1 KGHDR, CDR2 SFDVKD. Trimming took 3 bases from V and 1 from J; bases not matched to a gene: 10. The CDR3 DNA is TGTGCCACCAGTGATAGCGGACTAGTCGGGTCCCAAGAGACCCAGTACTTC. It specifies CATSDSGLVGSQETQYF.

The CDR3: CASSGGPLSYNEQFF. The DNA for the CDR3 is TGTGCCAGCAGTGGCGGGCCCCTCTCCTACAATGAGCAGTTCTTC. The chain is built from TRBV7-3 and TRBJ2-1, with D perhaps TRBD2 (5 bases). The length of the CDR3 is 15 residues. Trimming left V 6 bases short and J 0 bases short, with 12 bases between. Germline V gene sequence: CDR1 SGHTA, CDR2 FQGTGA.

The chain has TRBV27 and TRBJ1-2; D uncertain. Between the trimmed V and J ends, which lost 1 base and 7 bases, there was a span of 22 bases. The CDR3 contains 17 residues. Germline CDR1 is MNHEY and CDR2 is SMNVEV (reference sequence). The CDR3 region is CASSLWSPARGNFGYTF. The CDR3 DNA reads as TGTGCCAGCAGTTTATGGAGTCCGGCCCGAGGGAATTTTGGCTACACCTTC.

This chain links TRBV5-1 with TRBJ1-1; no reliable D call. The germline V gene has CDR1 SGHRS and CDR2 YFSETQ. V lost 5 bases, J lost 6 bases, and 14 bases lay in between. This CDR3 comprises 13 residues. CDR3 amino acids: CASRPTLDPEAFF. The CDR3 DNA reads TGCGCCAGCAGACCTACCCTGGACCCTGAAGCTTTCTTT.

The chain links TRBV7-2 to TRBJ2-7; unclear D gene. In germline, CDR1 is SGHTA, CDR2 FQGNSA. CDR3 length: 16 amino acids. V gave up 4 bases and J gave up 4 bases, with 20 bases separating them. The CDR3 region has the DNA TGTGCCAGCAGCTCCCGGTTCGGTCAGAACGAGTACGAGCAGTACTTC. Amino acids: CASSSRFGQNEYEQYF. The variable domain in full, with the rest retrieved from reference TRBV7-2 and TRBJ2-7, is GAGVSQSPSNKVTEKGKDVELRCDPISGHTALYWYRQSLGQGLEFLIYFQGNSAPDKSGLPSDRFSAERTGGSVSTLTIQRTQQEDSAVYLCASSSRFGQNEYEQYFGPGTRLTVT.

The CDR3 nucleotides read TGTGCCAGCAGCCCCGGGTTTATTACCACAGATACGCAGTATTTT. Its protein is CASSPGFITTDTQYF. The chain combines TRBV7-3 with TRBJ2-3; the D is unclear. This CDR3 region has 15 residues. The V end lost 5 bases, the J end lost 2 bases, and 14 bases lay between the germline ends. Germline values: CDR1 SGHTA, CDR2 FQGTGA.

The chain is built from TRBV5-1 and TRBJ2-1; 10 bases match TRBD1. The CDR3 is made up of 15 amino acids. The V and J ends lost 4 bases and 6 bases, in that order; junction bases with no gene match: 7. CDR1 is SGHRS, CDR2 YFSETQ, per germline. The CDR3 nucleotides are TGCGCCAGCAGCCCGGGGACAGGGGTCTTCAATGAGCAGTTCTTC. Its translation: CASSPGTGVFNEQFF.

The chain carries TRBV6-5 and TRBJ1-6; D possibly corresponds to TRBD1 (5 bases). The CDR3 covers 15 residues. Looked up from germline, CDR1 is MNHEY and CDR2 is SVGAGI. The V end lost 0 bases, the J end lost 9 bases, and 12 bases lay between the germline ends. CDR3 sequence reads: CASSYSFQGGSPLHF. The CDR3 DNA is TGTGCCAGCAGTTACTCGTTCCAGGGAGGTTCACCCCTCCACTTT.

The V and J genes are TRBV9 and TRBJ2-1; 9 nucleotides agree with TRBD1. Germline V gene lookup returns CDR1 SGDLS and CDR2 YYNGEE. With 0 bases clipped from V and 7 bases from J, the junction kept 8 bases outside the gene matches. The CDR3 sequence is 16 residues long. The CDR3 nucleotides read TGTGCCAGCAGCGTAGTAGGGACAGGGAGTGGAAATGAGCAGTTCTTC. This codes for CASSVVGTGSGNEQFF.

This chain uses TRBV11-2 with TRBJ1-1; no definite D call. The CDR3 totals 14 residues. Germline loops: CDR1 SGHAT, CDR2 FQNNGV. V was shortened by 2 bases and J by 1 base, with 8 bases between the two germline ends. The CDR3 here is CASSLLPQNTEAFF. CDR3 nucleotides: TGTGCCAGCAGCTTACTCCCCCAGAACACTGAAGCTTTCTTT.